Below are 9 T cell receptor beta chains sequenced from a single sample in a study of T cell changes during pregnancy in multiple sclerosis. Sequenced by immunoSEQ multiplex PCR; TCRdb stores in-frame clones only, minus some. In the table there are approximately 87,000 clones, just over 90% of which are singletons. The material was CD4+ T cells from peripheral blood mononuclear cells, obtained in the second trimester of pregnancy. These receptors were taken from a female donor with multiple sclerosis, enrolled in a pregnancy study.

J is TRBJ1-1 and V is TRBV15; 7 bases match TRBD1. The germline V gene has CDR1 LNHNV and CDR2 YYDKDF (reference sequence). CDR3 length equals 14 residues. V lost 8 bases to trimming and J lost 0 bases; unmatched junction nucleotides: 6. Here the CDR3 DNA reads TGTGCCACCGCAAGGGGGCCTTTGAACACTGAAGCTTTCTTT. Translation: CATARGPLNTEAFF.

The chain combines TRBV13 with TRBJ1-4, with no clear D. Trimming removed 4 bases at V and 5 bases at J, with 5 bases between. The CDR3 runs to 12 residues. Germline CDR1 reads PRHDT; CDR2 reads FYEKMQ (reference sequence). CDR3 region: CASSYANEKLFF. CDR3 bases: TGTGCCAGCAGCTACGCGAATGAAAAACTGTTTTTT.

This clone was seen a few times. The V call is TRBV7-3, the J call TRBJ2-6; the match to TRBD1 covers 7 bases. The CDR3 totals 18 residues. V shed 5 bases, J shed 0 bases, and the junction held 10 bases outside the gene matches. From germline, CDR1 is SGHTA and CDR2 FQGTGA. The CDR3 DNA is TGTGCCAGCAGCCCCGGACAGGTCTTCCTCTCTGGGGCCAACGTCCTGACTTTC. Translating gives CASSPGQVFLSGANVLTF.

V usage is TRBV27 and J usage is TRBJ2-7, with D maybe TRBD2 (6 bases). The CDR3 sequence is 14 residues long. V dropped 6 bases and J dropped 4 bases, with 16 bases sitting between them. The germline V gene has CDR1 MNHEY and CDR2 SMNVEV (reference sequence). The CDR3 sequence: CASRRGHSAYEQYF. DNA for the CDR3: TGTGCCAGCAGGCGGGGTCATAGTGCTTACGAGCAGTACTTC.

The CDR3 region is CASRRRASGGSEQYF. In DNA, the CDR3 is TGTGCCAGCAGGAGGAGGGCTAGCGGGGGAAGCGAGCAGTACTTC. The chain employs TRBV7-2 and TRBJ2-7; 10 bases are a match to TRBD2. Germline V gene lookup returns CDR1 SGHTA and CDR2 FQGNSA. J lost 6 bases, V lost 6 bases, and 11 bases had no gene match. The CDR3 has 15 residues.

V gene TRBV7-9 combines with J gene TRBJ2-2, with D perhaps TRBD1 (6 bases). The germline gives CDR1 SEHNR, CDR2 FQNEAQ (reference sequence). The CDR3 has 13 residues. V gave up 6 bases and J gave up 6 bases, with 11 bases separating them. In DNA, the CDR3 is TGTGCCAGCAGGTTAACAGGGCCCGGGGAGCTGTTTTTT. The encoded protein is CASRLTGPGELFF. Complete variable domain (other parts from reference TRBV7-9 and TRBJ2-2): DTGVSQNPRHKITKRGQNVTFRCDPISEHNRLYWYRQTLGQGPEFLTYFQNEAQLEKSRLLSDRFSAERPKGSFSTLEIQRTEQGDSAMYLCASRLTGPGELFFGEGSRLTVL.

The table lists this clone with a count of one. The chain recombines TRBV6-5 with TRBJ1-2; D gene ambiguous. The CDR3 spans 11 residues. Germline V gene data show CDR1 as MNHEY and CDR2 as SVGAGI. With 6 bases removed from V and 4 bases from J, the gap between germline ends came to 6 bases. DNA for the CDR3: TGTGCCAGCAGGACACTCTATGGCTACACCTTC. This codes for CASRTLYGYTF.

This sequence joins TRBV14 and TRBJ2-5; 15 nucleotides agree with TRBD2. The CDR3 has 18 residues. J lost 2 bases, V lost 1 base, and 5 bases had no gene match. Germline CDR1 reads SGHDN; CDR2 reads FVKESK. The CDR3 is CASSQGGLAGGEQETQYF. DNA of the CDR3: TGTGCCAGCAGCCAAGGCGGACTAGCGGGGGGGGAACAAGAGACCCAGTACTTC.

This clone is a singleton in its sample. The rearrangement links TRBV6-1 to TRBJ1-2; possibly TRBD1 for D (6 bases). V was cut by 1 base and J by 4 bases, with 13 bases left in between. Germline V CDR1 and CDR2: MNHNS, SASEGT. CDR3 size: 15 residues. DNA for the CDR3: TGTGCCAGCAGTGAAGATTGGGGGCGGATCTATGGCTACACCTTC. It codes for CASSEDWGRIYGYTF.